Below, 27 T cell receptor beta chains from the same sample are listed, as sequenced in a study of OX40 agonist ivuxolimab in advanced cancers. Data came from immunoSEQ multiplex PCR; TCRdb stores just in-frame clones and leaves some out. The sample contains 84,000 or so clones, 90% to 95% of which appear only once. Here the sequenced sample was CD4+ or CD8+ T cells sorted from blood, taken in a trial of the OX40 agonist ivuxolimab. These receptors originate from an adult with an advanced solid tumor such as melanoma, head and neck, liver or kidney cancer.

This rearrangement joins TRBV27 to TRBJ1-1, with a tentative D call TRBD1 (6 bases). The CDR3 extends over 15 amino acids. Trimming removed 4 bases from V and 0 bases from J, with 12 bases in between. Per the germline V gene, CDR1 is MNHEY and CDR2 is SMNVEV (reference sequence). Here the CDR3 DNA reads TGTGCCAGCAGTTCATACAGGGACATGAACACTGAAGCTTTCTTT. Translation gives CASSSYRDMNTEAFF.

This chain uses TRBV27 with TRBJ1-1, with a weak D call TRBD1 (5 bases). Germline V gives CDR1 MNHEY, CDR2 SMNVEV (reference sequence). V was cut by 8 bases and J by 0 bases, with 16 bases left in between. The CDR3 covers 15 residues. The CDR3 nucleotides are TGTGCCAGCCGACTTTTTCCAGGGATGAACACTGAAGCTTTCTTT. Translation gives CASRLFPGMNTEAFF.

This clone appeared once. The J gene is TRBJ2-2, the V gene TRBV6-5; 7 bases line up with TRBD1. Trimming cost V 0 bases and J 0 bases; bases outside gene matches: 1. CDR1 is MNHEY and CDR2 is SVGAGI in the germline V gene. This CDR3 region has 16 residues. The CDR3 coding sequence is TGTGCCAGCAGTTACTCGGGACAGACGAACACCGGGGAGCTGTTTTTT. It codes for CASSYSGQTNTGELFF.

This clone was counted a single time. The chain employs TRBV21-1 and TRBJ2-7; the D call of TRBD2 is as the table states it, not checked on the DNA. TRBV21-1 is flagged as a pseudogene. This CDR3 region has 18 residues. CDR3: CASSNLPGLAGGSAEQYF. Written as DNA, the CDR3 is TGTGCCAGCAGCAACCTTCCGGGACTAGCGGGAGGGTCAGCCGAGCAGTACTTC.

This chain joins TRBV9 and TRBJ2-1, with 12 nucleotides matching TRBD2. The CDR3 totals 19 residues. The V segment lost 3 bases and the J segment 7 bases; nucleotides outside the gene matches: 17. Germline loops: CDR1 SGDLS, CDR2 YYNGEE. CDR3 loop: CASSGLAGARSSEGNEQFF. CDR3 nucleotides: TGTGCCAGCAGCGGACTAGCGGGAGCACGCAGCAGTGAGGGGAATGAGCAGTTCTTC.

The rearrangement joins TRBV11-3 to TRBJ2-3, with 13 positions matching TRBD2. Germline loops: CDR1 SGHNT, CDR2 YENEEA. Losses at the gene ends were 5 bases for V and 8 bases for J; bases not matched to a gene: 10. The CDR3 is 16 residues long. The CDR3 loop reads CASSPGTSGVGGTQYF. The CDR3 region has the DNA TGTGCCAGCAGCCCCGGGACTAGCGGGGTTGGTGGTACGCAGTATTTT.

The V call is TRBV29-1, the J call TRBJ2-3, with a possible D match to TRBD2 (5 bases). Trimming stripped 3 bases from V and 0 bases from J, with 13 bases between. The CDR3 loop spans 15 amino acids. CDR1 is SQVTM, CDR2 ANQGSEA, per germline. CDR3 region: CSVDNGRTSTDTQYF. CDR3 nucleotide sequence: TGCAGCGTTGATAACGGGCGGACTAGCACAGATACGCAGTATTTT.

Note on this clone: This sample also contains other DNA sequences that code for the same CDR3. The chain employs TRBV5-6 and TRBJ1-2, with a possible D match to TRBD1 (5 bases). V lost 4 bases, J lost 6 bases, and 19 bases lay in between. Germline CDR1 reads SGHDT; CDR2 reads YYEEEE. This CDR3 spans 15 amino acids. CDR3 in DNA: TGTGCCAGCAGCCTTGGAGAGGAGGGGCTTGATGGCTACACCTTC. Its translation is CASSLGEEGLDGYTF.

V gene TRBV4-2 combines with J gene TRBJ1-4; 11 bases match TRBD1. The CDR3 extends over 16 amino acids. Per germline, CDR1 LGHNA and CDR2 YNFKEQ. The V segment lost 4 bases and the J segment 7 bases; nucleotides outside the gene matches: 8. CDR3 protein: CASSPSRDRGGEKLFF. CDR3 bases: TGTGCCAGCAGCCCGAGTCGGGACAGGGGGGGTGAAAAACTGTTTTTT.

The rearrangement uses TRBV11-2 and TRBJ2-1, with 7 positions matching TRBD1. This CDR3 has 16 residues. Germline CDR1 is SGHAT and CDR2 is FQNNGV. Trimming cost V 5 bases and J 0 bases; bases outside gene matches: 7. The DNA of the CDR3 is TGTGCCAGCAGCCTCGAGGGGGCGATCTCCTACAATGAGCAGTTCTTC. Protein: CASSLEGAISYNEQFF.

The chain employs TRBV19 and TRBJ2-2, with 10 bases that match TRBD1. Germline CDR1 reads LNHDA; CDR2 reads SQIVND (reference sequence). The CDR3 is 13 amino acids. Trimming took 10 bases from V and 7 from J; bases not matched to a gene: 6. CDR3 nucleotide sequence: TGTGCCACCTGGGACAGGGGCCTCGGGGAGCTGTTTTTT. It yields the protein CATWDRGLGELFF. Together with reference TRBV19 and TRBJ2-2, the CDR3 gives the full variable domain: DGGITQSPKYLFRKEGQNVTLSCEQNLNHDAMYWYRQDPGQGLRLIYYSQIVNDFQKGDIAEGYSVSREKKESFPLTVTSAQKNPTAFYLCATWDRGLGELFFGEGSRLTVL.

The V gene is TRBV4-2, the J gene TRBJ2-1, with unresolved D. The V end was cut by 0 bases, the J end by 0 bases, with 15 bases between. The germline CDR1 and CDR2 sequences are LGHNA and YNFKEQ. The CDR3 has 18 residues. The CDR3 reads CASSQEGGDRISYNEQFF. In nucleotides, the CDR3 is TGTGCCAGCAGCCAAGAAGGTGGAGACCGGATCTCCTACAATGAGCAGTTCTTC.

A note on this clone: The same CDR3 is also encoded by other DNA sequences in this sample. The chain carries TRBV5-1 and TRBJ2-7; D gene ambiguous. Germline V lookup: CDR1 SGHRS, CDR2 YFSETQ. Between the trimmed V and J ends, which lost 0 bases and 4 bases, there was a span of 8 bases. The CDR3 consists of 13 residues. The CDR3 sequence: CASSLVGGYEQYF. Written as DNA, the CDR3 is TGCGCCAGCAGCTTGGTGGGCGGTTACGAGCAGTACTTC.

The rearrangement joins TRBV28 to TRBJ2-7; 10 bases map to TRBD2. V dropped 3 bases and J dropped 2; count of bases not matched to a gene: 10. The germline V gene encodes CDR1 MDHEN and CDR2 SYDVKM. The length of the CDR3 is 17 residues. CDR3 in amino acids: CASSFPTLAGDPYEQYF. The CDR3 region has the DNA TGTGCCAGCAGTTTTCCTACCCTAGCGGGGGACCCCTACGAGCAGTACTTC.

The V gene is TRBV5-5, the J gene TRBJ2-5; 9 positions match TRBD2. Germline CDR1 SGHKS, CDR2 YYEKEE (reference sequence). This CDR3 has 17 residues. The ends lost 5 bases at V and 3 bases at J; junction bases unmatched: 14. The CDR3 nucleotides are TGTGCCAGCAGAACACAAGGGGCTAGCGGGGTCGAAGAGACCCAGTACTTC. It specifies CASRTQGASGVEETQYF.

The gene calls are TRBV4-3 and TRBJ2-5; D not certain. Germline loops: CDR1 LGHNA, CDR2 YSLEER. Trimming took off 1 base at V and 4 bases at J, with 7 bases between the two ends. The CDR3 spans 13 residues. CDR3 DNA sequence: TGCGCCAGCAGCCAAGTTGCGACAGAGACCCAGTACTTC. Residues: CASSQVATETQYF.

The V and J genes are TRBV9 and TRBJ1-2; TRBD1 matches at 10 bases. CDR1 is SGDLS and CDR2 is YYNGEE in the germline V gene. The V gene end was trimmed by 4 bases and the J gene end by 2 bases; junction bases not matched to a gene: 5. CDR3 length: 15 residues. In DNA form, the CDR3 reads TGTGCCAGCAGCCCGGGACAGGGGCGCAACTATGGCTACACCTTC. Its protein is CASSPGQGRNYGYTF.

The chain employs TRBV27 and TRBJ1-2; no definite D call. The CDR3 is 15 amino acids. The germline V gene has CDR1 MNHEY and CDR2 SMNVEV (reference sequence). Trimming shortened V by 3 bases and J by 5 bases, and 16 bases separated the two germline ends. CDR3 protein: CASSFSEAAPYGYTF. CDR3 in DNA: TGTGCCAGCAGTTTTTCTGAGGCAGCACCATATGGCTACACCTTC.

The table lists this clone with a count of one. This CDR3 reads CASSGRDGPEQYF. The CDR3 region has the DNA TGTGCCAGCTCTGGGAGGGATGGGCCCGAGCAGTACTTC. This chain uses TRBV13 with TRBJ2-7; TRBD2 agrees at 7 bases. This CDR3 comprises 13 residues. Germline values: CDR1 PRHDT, CDR2 FYEKMQ (reference sequence). J was trimmed by 6 bases and V by 8 bases; bases with no gene match: 10.

The chain uses TRBV5-4 and TRBJ2-7; D possibly uses TRBD1 or TRBD2 (5 bases each). Germline CDR1 and CDR2: SGHNT and YYREEE (reference sequence). Deletions cut 4 bases from V and 2 bases from J, with 10 bases between. The length of the CDR3 is 13 residues. DNA of the CDR3: TGTGCCAGCAGCCAGGGACCAACCTACGAGCAGTACTTC. Encoded protein: CASSQGPTYEQYF.

This clone was recorded only once. V and J are TRBV9 and TRBJ2-1, with D uncertain. The V gene lost 3 bases and the J gene lost 0 bases, with 19 bases spanning the gap. Per germline, CDR1 SGDLS and CDR2 YYNGEE. The CDR3 extends over 18 amino acids. CDR3 loop: CASSGSTEPSSSYNEQFF. The CDR3 region has the DNA TGTGCCAGCAGCGGGTCAACAGAACCCTCGAGCTCCTACAATGAGCAGTTCTTC.

As DNA, the CDR3 is TGTGCCAGCAGCTTAGTTGGGGGCACAGATACGCAGTATTTT. Its translation: CASSLVGGTDTQYF. The chain links TRBV7-9 to TRBJ2-3; D remains ambiguous. The CDR3 sequence is 14 residues long. V dropped 1 base and J dropped 1 base, with 6 bases sitting between them. The germline V gene encodes CDR1 SEHNR and CDR2 FQNEAQ (reference sequence). The complete variable domain, with remaining parts taken from reference TRBV7-9 and TRBJ2-3, reads DTGVSQNPRHKITKRGQNVTFRCDPISEHNRLYWYRQTLGQGPEFLTYFQNEAQLEKSRLLSDRFSAERPKGSFSTLEIQRTEQGDSAMYLCASSLVGGTDTQYFGPGTRLTVL.

The V call is TRBV28, the J call TRBJ2-4; weak D call: TRBD1 (6 bases). CDR3 length: 14 residues. Germline CDR1 is MDHEN and CDR2 is SYDVKM. V shed 2 bases and J shed 6 bases, with 11 bases lying between them. CDR3 nucleotide sequence: TGTGCCAGCAGTTTACAGGGGACGTTAAACATTCAGTACTTC. This codes for CASSLQGTLNIQYF.

V and J are TRBV7-9 and TRBJ2-7; D ambiguous. This CDR3 has 13 amino acids. Germline CDR1 and CDR2: SEHNR and FQNEAQ (reference sequence). V lost 2 bases to trimming and J lost 5 bases, with 10 bases between them. For the CDR3, the DNA is TGTGCCAGCAGCTTACTAGGTGTCGACGAGCAGTACTTC. Its translation is CASSLLGVDEQYF.

V gene TRBV7-6 combines with J gene TRBJ2-7; D gene ambiguous. Germline-derived CDR1 and CDR2 are SGHVS and FNYEAQ. This CDR3 is built from 14 residues. V dropped 0 bases and J dropped 0 bases, with 6 bases sitting between them. As DNA, the CDR3 is TGTGCCAGCAGCTTAGCTGTGAACTCCTACGAGCAGTACTTC. It encodes CASSLAVNSYEQYF.

In this sample, this clone turned up once. The rearrangement joins TRBV28 to TRBJ1-2, with a tentative D call TRBD1 (5 bases). V was pared by 7 bases and J by 0 bases, with 18 bases between. The CDR3 has 16 amino acids. Germline lookup yields CDR1 MDHEN and CDR2 SYDVKM. The chain's CDR3 is CASTLNSGISNYGYTF. Here the CDR3 DNA reads TGTGCCAGCACCCTAAACTCAGGGATTTCTAACTATGGCTACACCTTC.

Comments on this clone: This CDR3 fails to terminate in the conserved phenylalanine or tryptophan, so it likely reflects a read error. The limits of the CDR3 on the DNA are not certain, so only TCRdb's listed CDR3 is given. The rearrangement joins TRBV12-1 to TRBJ1-2. TRBV12-1 is labeled a pseudogene. The CDR3 is 9 residues long, counting both termini. This chain's CDR3 is CASSFARAG.